These 23 T cell receptor beta chains were sequenced from one sample in a study of Ad26.COV2.S vaccination and SARS-CoV-2 variants. Generated by immunoSEQ multiplex PCR, the TCRdb table keeps only in-frame clones and is missing some. The sample includes 500,000 or so clones, 75% to 90% seen only once; the top ten take 2% to 3%. This sample's treatment: roughly 20 received Ad26.COV2.S at low or high dose, single or two shots; roughly five received placebo; per-sample allocation not given. On day 63 after the first injection, vaccine and placebo recipients gave samples. Material: peripheral blood, obtained in a trial of Ad26.COV2.S vaccine versus placebo. These receptor sequences come from a person between 18 and 59 years old who received the Ad26.COV2.S COVID-19 vaccine or a placebo.

The V call is TRBV4-3, the J call TRBJ2-3; D unresolved. This CDR3 spans 14 amino acids. V lost 6 bases, J lost 5 bases, and 15 bases lay in between. Germline CDR1 reads LGHNA; CDR2 reads YSLEER. CDR3 DNA: TGCGCCAGCAGTTATAGCTGGGCTGGAGATACGCAGTATTTT. Encoded protein: CASSYSWAGDTQYF.

This clone occurred once. The CDR3 here is CASSLEGTKTQYF. The CDR3 bases are TGTGCCAGCAGCTTAGAGGGGACGAAGACCCAGTACTTC. The chain carries TRBV5-6 and TRBJ2-5; D possibly uses TRBD1 or TRBD2 (5 bases each). Germline CDR1 and CDR2: SGHDT and YYEEEE. The V and J ends lost 2 bases and 6 bases respectively, with 11 bases between them. The CDR3 is 13 residues long. The whole variable domain, remainder taken from reference TRBV5-6 and TRBJ2-5, is DAGVTQSPTHLIKTRGQQVTLRCSPKSGHDTVSWYQQALGQGPQFIFQYYEEEERQRGNFPDRFSGHQFPNYSSELNVNALLLGDSALYLCASSLEGTKTQYFGPGTRLLVL.

The gene calls are TRBV5-4 and TRBJ1-4; 9 positions match TRBD1. Looked up from germline, CDR1 is SGHNT and CDR2 is YYREEE (reference sequence). The ends lost 3 bases at V and 7 bases at J; junction bases unmatched: 4. The CDR3 covers 14 residues. The CDR3 DNA sequence: TGTGCCAGCAGCTCTGGACAGGGGATTGAAAAACTGTTTTTT. Protein sequence: CASSSGQGIEKLFF.

This clone occurred once. This chain links TRBV5-5 with TRBJ1-1; possible D gene TRBD1, 6 bases. This CDR3 has 15 amino acids. From germline, CDR1 is SGHKS and CDR2 YYEKEE (reference sequence). Trimming removed 1 base from V and 4 bases from J, with 14 bases in between. The CDR3 sequence: CASSLRRGGGTEAFF. The CDR3 region has the DNA TGTGCCAGCAGCTTGCGCAGGGGAGGAGGCACTGAAGCTTTCTTT. Using reference TRBV5-5 and TRBJ1-1 for the parts outside the CDR3, the full variable domain is DAGVTQSPTHLIKTRGQQVTLRCSPISGHKSVSWYQQVLGQGPQFIFQYYEKEERGRGNFPDRFSARQFPNYSSELNVNALLLGDSALYLCASSLRRGGGTEAFFGQGTRLTVV.

The J gene is TRBJ2-2, the V gene TRBV25-1, with TRBD2 matching 9 bases. CDR3 length equals 17 residues. Germline V CDR1 and CDR2: MGHDK, SYGVNS. With 6 bases clipped from V and 5 bases from J, the junction kept 13 bases outside the gene matches. The DNA for the CDR3 is TGTGCCAGCAGCCCCTATCGCGGGGGGGCCAATACCGGGGAGCTGTTTTTT. It encodes CASSPYRGGANTGELFF.

This rearrangement joins TRBV9 to TRBJ2-1; D not resolved. Germline loops: CDR1 SGDLS, CDR2 YYNGEE. The germline V and J ends were trimmed by 3 bases and 7 bases, with 14 bases remaining between them. There are 14 residues in the CDR3. CDR3 sequence: CASSAGWKGNEQFF. The DNA for the CDR3 is TGTGCCAGCAGCGCTGGGTGGAAAGGAAATGAGCAGTTCTTC.

J is TRBJ1-2 and V is TRBV2, with 8 bases that match TRBD1. CDR3 length: 14 amino acids. Germline loops: CDR1 SNHLY, CDR2 FYNNEI. V trimming: 6 bases; J trimming: 2 bases; junction bases outside the gene matches: 5. The CDR3 DNA sequence: TGTGCCAGCAGATACAGGGGGAAAAACTATGGCTACACCTTC. It codes for CASRYRGKNYGYTF.

V and J are TRBV9 and TRBJ2-7, with 9 bases fitting TRBD2. The V gene end was trimmed by 2 bases and the J gene end by 2 bases; junction bases not matched to a gene: 2. Germline V gives CDR1 SGDLS, CDR2 YYNGEE. The CDR3 covers 14 residues. The DNA of the CDR3 is TGTGCCAGCAGCGTGGTAGCGGGGGCCTACGAGCAGTACTTC. Its protein is CASSVVAGAYEQYF.

V gene TRBV27 combines with J gene TRBJ1-2; D remains unclear. There are 12 residues in the CDR3. Trimming cost V 6 bases and J 0 bases, with 5 bases left between them. Germline V gene sequence: CDR1 MNHEY, CDR2 SMNVEV (reference sequence). CDR3 amino acids: CASSSSNYGYTF. CDR3 in DNA: TGTGCCAGCAGCAGTTCTAACTATGGCTACACCTTC.

V gene TRBV9 combines with J gene TRBJ2-1; 14 bases are shared with TRBD2. Germline lookup yields CDR1 SGDLS and CDR2 YYNGEE. The CDR3 contains 18 residues. V gave up 1 base and J gave up 3 bases; unmatched junction bases: 6. Written as DNA, the CDR3 is TGTGCCAGCAGCGTATTATCCGGACTAGCGGGAGGCTACAATGAGCAGTTCTTC. Residues: CASSVLSGLAGGYNEQFF.

The rearrangement links TRBV28 to TRBJ2-7; D remains unclear. Germline V gives CDR1 MDHEN, CDR2 SYDVKM. CDR3 length: 11 residues. With 2 bases removed from V and 3 bases from J, the gap between germline ends came to 2 bases. Written as DNA, the CDR3 is TGTGCCAGCAGTTTAATCTACGAGCAGTACTTC. Protein product: CASSLIYEQYF.

V gene TRBV5-1 combines with J gene TRBJ2-3; D is unclear. V was pared by 0 bases and J by 0 bases, with 11 bases between. Germline V CDR1 and CDR2: SGHRS, YFSETQ. This CDR3 comprises 16 residues. CDR3 DNA: TGCGCCAGCAGCTTGGGAAATAGGGTTAGCACAGATACGCAGTATTTT. Translating gives CASSLGNRVSTDTQYF.

The rearrangement joins TRBV7-3 to TRBJ2-7; D remains ambiguous. Trimming took off 4 bases at V and 1 base at J, with 8 bases between the two ends. This CDR3 region has 13 residues. Germline V gene data show CDR1 as SGHTA and CDR2 as FQGTGA. The CDR3 nucleotides read TGTGCCAGCAGCTCCCTTGGGTCCTACGAGCAGTACTTC. Its protein product is CASSSLGSYEQYF.

V is TRBV5-1 and J is TRBJ1-3, with 7 bases matching TRBD1. The junction had 10 bases not matched to a gene; V was cut back by 0 bases and J by 4 bases. The CDR3 is made up of 17 amino acids. Germline CDR1 is SGHRS and CDR2 is YFSETQ. The CDR3, as DNA: TGCGCCAGCAGCTTGGCAGGTCAGACAGGGCGCGGAAACACCATATATTTT. Translation gives CASSLAGQTGRGNTIYF.

In the case of this clone: The same CDR3 can be traced to other DNA sequences in this sample. The DNA of the CDR3 is TGTGCCAGCAGCTTAATGGGACAGTCCTCCTACGAGCAGTACTTC. Translation: CASSLMGQSSYEQYF. This sequence joins TRBV7-2 and TRBJ2-7; 7 positions match TRBD1. Trimming cost V 2 bases and J 0 bases; bases outside gene matches: 4. The CDR3 runs to 15 residues. Germline V lookup: CDR1 SGHTA, CDR2 FQGNSA.

This chain connects TRBV2 to TRBJ2-3; weak D call: TRBD2 (5 bases). This CDR3 region has 14 residues. The V and J ends lost 8 bases and 4 bases respectively, with 16 bases between them. Looked up from germline, CDR1 is SNHLY and CDR2 is FYNNEI. Here the CDR3 reads CASRNRGSADTQYF. The CDR3 DNA reads as TGTGCCAGCCGCAATCGGGGTTCGGCAGATACGCAGTATTTT. Complete variable domain (other parts from reference TRBV2 and TRBJ2-3): EPEVTQTPSHQVTQMGQEVILRCVPISNHLYFYWYRQILGQKVEFLVSFYNNEISEKSEIFDDQFSVERPDGSNFTLKIRSTKLEDSAMYFCASRNRGSADTQYFGPGTRLTVL.

The rearrangement joins TRBV6-5 to TRBJ1-4; D remains unclear. The germline V gene encodes CDR1 MNHEY and CDR2 SVGAGI. The V end was cut by 8 bases, the J end by 1 base, with 11 bases between. The CDR3 loop spans 14 amino acids. CDR3 nucleotide sequence: TGTGCCAGCTGGAAGCAGCTAACTAATGAAAAACTGTTTTTT. Translating gives CASWKQLTNEKLFF.

The genes are TRBV30 and TRBJ2-1; 11 bases map to TRBD2. Germline CDR1 GTSNPN, CDR2 SVGIG (reference sequence). The CDR3 has 15 amino acids. V trimming: 3 bases; J trimming: 7 bases; junction bases outside the gene matches: 8. CDR3 sequence: CAWRSIAGGRNEQFF. CDR3 sequence (DNA): TGTGCCTGGAGATCAATAGCGGGGGGGAGGAATGAGCAGTTCTTC.

The sample holds one count of this clone. V and J are TRBV3-1 (or the pseudogene TRBV3-2) and TRBJ2-2; 7 bases match TRBD1. With V trimmed by 0 bases and J by 1 base, 8 bases remained unmatched. CDR1 and CDR2 from the germline V gene are LGHDT and YNNKEL (reference sequence). This CDR3 contains 18 residues. The CDR3 region has the DNA TGTGCCAGCAGCCAAGATCAGCCGGGACAGCAGAACACCGGGGAGCTGTTTTTT. Protein product: CASSQDQPGQQNTGELFF.

The chain recombines TRBV6-5 with TRBJ2-2, with D possibly being TRBD1 or TRBD2 (6 bases each). V lost 5 bases, J lost 1 base, and 11 bases lay in between. The CDR3 spans 15 residues. Germline CDR1 reads MNHEY; CDR2 reads SVGAGI. The CDR3 spells CASSPGGENTGELFF. In nucleotides, the CDR3 is TGTGCCAGCAGTCCCGGGGGCGAGAACACCGGGGAGCTGTTTTTT.

The chain links TRBV5-1 to TRBJ1-5; possibly TRBD1 for D (5 bases). Germline values: CDR1 SGHRS, CDR2 YFSETQ. The V end was cut by 2 bases, the J end by 2 bases, with 11 bases between. The CDR3 has 15 residues. The CDR3 loop is CASSLGARGNQPQHF. Written as DNA, the CDR3 is TGCGCCAGCAGCTTAGGGGCCAGGGGCAATCAGCCCCAGCATTTT.

The chain has TRBV5-6 and TRBJ2-5; TRBD1 matches at 8 bases. Germline assignment: CDR1 SGHDT and CDR2 YYEEEE. V dropped 3 bases and J dropped 4; count of bases not matched to a gene: 2. CDR3 length: 13 amino acids. This CDR3 reads CASSSDRGETQYF. The CDR3, as DNA: TGTGCCAGCAGCTCCGACAGGGGAGAGACCCAGTACTTC.

The chain has TRBV5-1 and TRBJ2-2; 12 nucleotides align to TRBD2. The V gene end was trimmed by 4 bases and the J gene end by 1 base; junction bases not matched to a gene: 8. The CDR3 totals 18 residues. Germline-derived CDR1 and CDR2 are SGHRS and YFSETQ. The CDR3 loop is CASSPGLAGYLNTGELFF. The CDR3 region has the DNA TGCGCCAGCAGCCCGGGACTAGCGGGTTATTTGAACACCGGGGAGCTGTTTTTT.